This TCR beta chain was retrieved from a study of blood T cell repertoires in COVID-19. At the level of the study: Italy, Spain and the United States were the sources of the convalescent and acute COVID-19 samples. PBMCs, B-cell-depleted T cells, or T cells were the source of the cDNA or gDNA that made up the material.

The authors' processing: The authors estimated nucleated cell counts from reference gene primer amplification. The protocol was immunoSEQ multiplex PCR, while the TCRdb copy is restricted to in-frame clones and leaves out a portion. The DNA gave D and trimming, while V, J and clone size come from that table. Here the sample spans 85,000 to 95,000 clones, approximately 91% being singletons. A Seattle source enrolled patients during active infection and followed them longitudinally. The receptor was isolated from a man aged 55-75 years with COVID-19, enrolled during active disease. Sequencing was performed on peripheral blood.

The DNA of the CDR3 is TGTGCCAGCAGCCGATTACAGATCACAGATACGCAGTATTTT. Protein: CASSRLQITDTQYF. V gene TRBV2 combines with J gene TRBJ2-3; D remains unclear. The ends were cut back, 6 bases at V and 2 bases at J, with 12 bases in the middle. The length of the CDR3 is 14 residues. Germline lookup yields CDR1 SNHLY and CDR2 FYNNEI. Full variable domain (remainder filled in from reference TRBV2 and TRBJ2-3): EPEVTQTPSHQVTQMGQEVILRCVPISNHLYFYWYRQILGQKVEFLVSFYNNEISEKSEIFDDQFSVERPDGSNFTLKIRSTKLEDSAMYFCASSRLQITDTQYFGPGTRLTVL.